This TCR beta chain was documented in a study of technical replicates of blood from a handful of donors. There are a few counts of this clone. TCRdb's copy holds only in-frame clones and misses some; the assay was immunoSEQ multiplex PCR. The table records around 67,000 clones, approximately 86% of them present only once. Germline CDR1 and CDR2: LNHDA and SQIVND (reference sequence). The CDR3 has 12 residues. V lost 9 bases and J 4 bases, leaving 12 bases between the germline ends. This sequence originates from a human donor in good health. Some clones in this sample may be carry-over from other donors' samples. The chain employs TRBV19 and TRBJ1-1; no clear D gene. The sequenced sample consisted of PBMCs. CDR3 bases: TGTGCCAGCAATTCGGGGTTCACTGAAGCTTTCTTT. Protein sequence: CASNSGFTEAFF.